The 24 T cell receptor beta chains listed next were all sequenced from one sample in a study of response to subunit inactivated influenza vaccine. TCRdb independently ran MiXCR on the RT-PCR reads; one entry per CDR3 protein. This table holds roughly 700,000 distinct CDR3 sequences, approximately 15% found once. The sequenced sample was PBMCs from blood, obtained around 15 days before vaccination. The receptors were sampled from a man aged 50 to 59 who received an inactivated influenza vaccine.

This clonotype has more than one count but fewer than ten. The chain carries TRBV30 and TRBJ1-1; tentatively, D is TRBD1 (5 bases). The CDR3 is 14 amino acids. Per germline, CDR1 GTSNPN and CDR2 SVGIG (reference sequence). The ends were cut back, 0 bases at V and 3 bases at J, with 11 bases in the middle. In DNA, the CDR3 is TGTGCCTGGAGTGTACTGGGGCGGTACACTGAAGCTTTCTTT. This sequence encodes CAWSVLGRYTEAFF.

In its sample, this clonotype was seen many times. The chain recombines TRBV6-1 with TRBJ2-4; D possibly matches TRBD1 or TRBD2 (6 bases each). There are 14 residues in the CDR3. The germline CDR1 and CDR2 sequences are MNHNS and SASEGT. V was clipped by 4 bases and J by 8 bases, with 15 bases between them. Here the CDR3 reads CASSVGGGGDIQYF. DNA for the CDR3: TGTGCCAGCAGTGTCGGGGGCGGTGGGGACATTCAGTACTTC.

CDR3 nucleotides: TGTGCCAGCAGCCCCGGCCAGCACACTGAAGCTTTCTTT. Translating it yields CASSPGQHTEAFF. The V call is TRBV7-2, the J call TRBJ1-1; D not resolved. Per the germline V gene, CDR1 is SGHTA and CDR2 is FQGNSA. This CDR3 is 13 amino acids long. The V and J ends lost 5 bases and 3 bases respectively, with 10 bases between them.

This clonotype was recorded a few times. This chain uses TRBV5-1 with TRBJ2-3; 9 bases map to TRBD2. Germline values: CDR1 SGHRS, CDR2 YFSETQ. The junction had 9 bases not matched to a gene; V was cut back by 1 base and J by 6 bases. This CDR3 has 16 residues. The CDR3 here is CASSLKTSGLSDTQYF. CDR3 in DNA: TGCGCCAGCAGCTTGAAAACTAGCGGGCTCTCTGATACGCAGTATTTT.

On this clonotype itself: The junction shows a germline mismatch at one end, possibly a read error. V is TRBV10-3 and J is TRBJ2-2; possible D gene TRBD2, 6 bases. Germline V CDR1 and CDR2: ENHRY, SYGVKD. The CDR3 sequence is 18 residues long. The CDR3 is CAIMSPFVREGDTGELFF. The CDR3 bases are TGTGCCATCATGTCCCCCTTCGTGCGGGAAGGCGACACCGGGGAGCTGTTTTTC.

This clonotype has only a few counts. The chain employs TRBV6-1 and TRBJ2-1; the D is unclear. V was cut by 6 bases and J by 0 bases, with 12 bases left in between. The CDR3 loop spans 15 amino acids. Germline loops: CDR1 MNHNS, CDR2 SASEGT. DNA for the CDR3: TGTGCCAGCAGACCCGAACCCAGCTCCTACAATGAGCAGTTCTTC. It codes for CASRPEPSSYNEQFF.

Only a few counts were recorded for this clonotype. The V gene is TRBV29-1, the J gene TRBJ2-5; 7 positions agree with TRBD2. Germline CDR1 is SQVTM and CDR2 is ANQGSEA. V lost 3 bases and J lost 5; bases outside the gene matches: 9. The CDR3 loop spans 14 amino acids. CDR3 sequence: CSVDVGGPRETQYF. CDR3 DNA sequence: TGCAGCGTTGATGTGGGAGGGCCCCGGGAGACCCAGTACTTC.

This clonotype was picked up many times. This chain connects TRBV10-3 to TRBJ1-2, with no clear D. Trimming left V 0 bases short and J 5 bases short, with 4 bases between. The CDR3 contains 12 residues. The germline gives CDR1 ENHRY, CDR2 SYGVKD. For the CDR3, the DNA is TGTGCCATCAGTGAGTCAGGTTATGGCTACACCTTC. Translation gives CAISESGYGYTF.

The chain carries TRBV5-1 and TRBJ2-1; D call uncertain. V shed 5 bases and J shed 6 bases, with 12 bases lying between them. Germline lookup yields CDR1 SGHRS and CDR2 YFSETQ. This CDR3 comprises 13 residues. The CDR3, as DNA: TGCGCCAGCAGTCTCGGTGAAGGCAATGAGCAGTTCTTC. Translated, it gives CASSLGEGNEQFF. Full variable domain (missing parts from reference TRBV5-1 and TRBJ2-1): KAGVTQTPRYLIKTRGQQVTLSCSPISGHRSVSWYQQTPGQGLQFLFEYFSETQRNKGNFPGRFSGRQFSNSRSEMNVSTLELGDSALYLCASSLGEGNEQFFGPGTRLTVL.

J is TRBJ2-1 and V is TRBV11-2; 8 nucleotides match TRBD2. J lost 9 bases, V lost 4 bases, and 20 bases had no gene match. The CDR3 is made up of 18 amino acids. Germline CDR1 and CDR2: SGHAT and FQNNGV. CDR3 sequence reads: CASSSSALGLVYVSEQFF. In DNA, the CDR3 is TGTGCCAGCAGCTCGTCCGCGCTGGGACTAGTGTATGTTAGTGAGCAGTTCTTC.

Comment on this clonotype: This could be a read error, since a much larger clone is one nucleotide away. V and J are TRBV15 and TRBJ2-7, with 8 bases that match TRBD2. There are 19 residues in the CDR3. Germline CDR1 LNHNV, CDR2 YYDKDF (reference sequence). The CDR3 DNA sequence: TGTGCCACCAGCAGAGATCCCCCTTGGATAGCGGGAACGTCGAACAAGCAGTCCTTC. Residues: CATSRDPPWIAGTSNKQSF.

The chain links TRBV4-3 to TRBJ1-4; 9 nucleotides agree with TRBD1. Germline CDR1 reads LGHNA; CDR2 reads YSLEER. With 4 bases clipped from V and 2 bases from J, the junction kept 5 bases outside the gene matches. This CDR3 has 16 residues. CDR3 in DNA: TGCGCCAGCAGCCCAAGGACAGGGGCGACTAATGAAAAACTGTTTTTT. Translation: CASSPRTGATNEKLFF.

The rearrangement links TRBV6-2 or TRBV6-3 to TRBJ2-7; the D call may be TRBD1 or TRBD2 (5 bases each). Germline CDR1 and CDR2: MNHEY and SVGEGT. V was pared by 7 bases and J by 2 bases, with 18 bases between. The length of the CDR3 is 15 residues. The CDR3 spells CASTPSGAATYEQYF. CDR3 coding DNA: TGTGCCAGCACCCCCTCCGGGGCGGCTACCTACGAGCAGTACTTC.

This clonotype has at least ten counts. V and J are TRBV12-3 or TRBV12-4 and TRBJ1-3, with D tentatively TRBD1 (5 bases). Between the trimmed V and J ends, which lost 6 bases and 10 bases, there was a span of 10 bases. The CDR3 has 11 residues. DNA of the CDR3: TGTGCCAGCAGAGGGGCTCCAACCATATATTTT. It yields the protein CASRGAPTIYF.

This clonotype was counted a few times. The CDR3 region is CAWGQGNIGETQYF. The CDR3 DNA reads TGTGCCTGGGGACAGGGTAATATCGGAGAGACCCAGTACTTC. V is TRBV30 and J is TRBJ2-5; 8 positions agree with TRBD1. With 5 bases clipped from V and 4 bases from J, the junction kept 9 bases outside the gene matches. CDR3 size: 14 residues. Germline V lookup: CDR1 GTSNPN, CDR2 SVGIG (reference sequence).

This clonotype was found a few times. J is TRBJ2-1 and V is TRBV12-3 or TRBV12-4; D call uncertain. V was cut by 0 bases and J by 3 bases, with 6 bases left in between. The CDR3 totals 14 residues. The CDR3 DNA follows: TGTGCCAGCAGTTTAGCGGCCTTCTACAATGAGCAGTTCTTC. Translating gives CASSLAAFYNEQFF.

V gene TRBV30 combines with J gene TRBJ1-1, with D possibly being TRBD1 (5 bases). V gave up 2 bases and J gave up 7 bases, with 11 bases separating them. Germline-derived CDR1 and CDR2 are GTSNPN and SVGIG (reference sequence). This CDR3 is built from 12 residues. The CDR3 protein is CAWSRTSLEAFF. The CDR3 DNA reads as TGTGCCTGGAGTCGGACATCCCTTGAAGCTTTCTTT.

This clonotype has ten or more counts. This chain joins TRBV28 and TRBJ1-5; no reliable D call. The CDR3 totals 16 residues. Trimming removed 4 bases at V and 0 bases at J, with 13 bases between. CDR1 MDHEN and CDR2 SYDVKM come from the germline V gene. CDR3 in amino acids: CASSSWGRGSNQPQHF. In nucleotides, the CDR3 is TGTGCCAGCAGTTCTTGGGGAAGAGGTAGCAATCAGCCCCAGCATTTT. Complete variable domain (other parts from reference TRBV28 and TRBJ1-5): DVKVTQSSRYLVKRTGEKVFLECVQDMDHENMFWYRQDPGLGLRLIYFSYDVKMKEKGDIPEGYSVSREKKERFSLILESASTNQTSMYLCASSSWGRGSNQPQHFGDGTRLSIL.

CDR3 sequence: CASSATGTSTDTQYF. CDR3 coding DNA: TGTGCCAGCAGCGCGACAGGGACTAGCACAGATACGCAGTATTTT. The chain couples TRBV9 to TRBJ2-3, with D possibly matching TRBD1 (7 bases). Germline assignment: CDR1 SGDLS and CDR2 YYNGEE. Trimming removed 3 bases at V and 0 bases at J, with 11 bases between. This CDR3 has 15 amino acids.

This CDR3 is CASSLRSVRATNTGELFF. As DNA, the CDR3 is TGTGCCAGCAGCTTACGGTCGGTTCGAGCGACGAACACCGGGGAGCTGTTTTTT. The V gene is TRBV11-1, the J gene TRBJ2-2; no reliable D call. The CDR3 spans 18 residues. Trimming left V 2 bases short and J 0 bases short, with 16 bases between. In germline, CDR1 is SGHAT, CDR2 FQDESV (reference sequence).

CDR3 region: CASSSARTGDGEKLFF. CDR3 in DNA: TGTGCCAGCAGTTCTGCCAGGACAGGGGACGGTGAAAAACTGTTTTTT. The chain links TRBV12-3 or TRBV12-4 to TRBJ1-4; 9 positions match TRBD1. CDR3 length: 16 residues. Germline trimming cut 4 bases from V and 7 bases from J; bases unmatched to any gene: 10.

The genes are TRBV7-9 and TRBJ2-7; no clear D. There are 12 residues in the CDR3. Germline CDR1 and CDR2: SEHNR and FQNEAQ (reference sequence). V dropped 1 base and J dropped 11 bases, with 12 bases sitting between them. The CDR3 region is CASSLDESSKYF. The DNA of the CDR3 is TGTGCCAGCAGCTTAGATGAAAGTTCCAAGTACTTC.

For this clonotype: A much bigger clone sits one base away, suggesting this may be a read error. The CDR3 DNA reads TGCTGTGCTAGACCCTCGACTAGCGGGATTTTAGATACGCAGTATTTT. Its translation is CCARPSTSGILDTQYF. This chain uses TRBV20-1 with TRBJ2-3; 11 bases map to TRBD2. Germline V gives CDR1 DFQATT, CDR2 SNEGSKA (reference sequence). The CDR3 runs 16 residues.

This clonotype was counted only a few times. The chain uses TRBV6-2 or TRBV6-3 and TRBJ1-5; 7 bases are shared with TRBD1. This CDR3 contains 14 residues. Trimming cost V 2 bases and J 7 bases; bases outside gene matches: 5. Germline V gene data show CDR1 as MNHEY and CDR2 as SVGEGT. CDR3 bases: TGTGCCAGCAGTTACGCAGGGGGTATCCAGCCCCAGCATTTT. The encoded protein is CASSYAGGIQPQHF.